This T cell receptor (beta chain) stems from a study of blood T cell repertoires in COVID-19. The V end lost 6 bases, the J end lost 6 bases, and 7 bases lay between the germline ends. CDR3 length: 11 residues. Germline CDR1 is MDHEN and CDR2 is SYDVKM. Sequenced by immunoSEQ multiplex PCR; TCRdb stores in-frame clones only, minus some. The sample carries about 140,000 clones, approximately 80% recorded once. This receptor was obtained from a woman aged 55-75 years with acute or convalescent COVID-19. Sequencing was performed on peripheral blood. The chain has TRBV28 and TRBJ2-3; D unresolved. DNA for the CDR3: TGTGCCAGCAGCCACACGGATACGCAGTATTTT. It encodes CASSHTDTQYF.